These 10 T cell receptor beta chains originate from one sample sequenced in a study of shared clonotypes between healthy human individuals. Clones were read by immunoSEQ multiplex PCR, and TCRdb kept only the in-frame ones, dropping some. This table has fewer than 1.8 million clones, approximately 98.5% appearing once. The specimen sequenced was naive CD4+ T cells sorted from blood. Subset reported: CD45RA+ positively selected. These receptors were collected from a man aged 25 to 45 in good health.

This chain connects TRBV14 to TRBJ2-5; 7 nucleotides match TRBD1. Per the germline V gene, CDR1 is SGHDN and CDR2 is FVKESK. V shed 1 base, J shed 4 bases, and the junction held 12 bases outside the gene matches. There are 17 residues in the CDR3. CDR3 in DNA: TGTGCCAGCAGCCAAGGCCCTAGGACAGGCGCTGGAGAGACCCAGTACTTC. It translates to CASSQGPRTGAGETQYF.

V and J are TRBV20-1 and TRBJ2-4; D gene uncertain. The germline V gene encodes CDR1 DFQATT and CDR2 SNEGSKA (reference sequence). The CDR3 extends over 11 amino acids. V dropped 6 bases and J dropped 0 bases, with 3 bases sitting between them. CDR3 region: CSAIAKNIQYF. The CDR3 DNA reads as TGCAGTGCCATAGCCAAAAACATTCAGTACTTC.

The CDR3 region is CASSDRSDTQYF. CDR3 sequence (DNA): TGTGCCAGCAGTGACCGCAGCGATACGCAGTATTTT. The chain employs TRBV2 and TRBJ2-3; D not certain. From germline, CDR1 is SNHLY and CDR2 FYNNEI. This CDR3 has 12 residues. Trimming left V 3 bases short and J 6 bases short, with 7 bases between.

The chain employs TRBV18 and TRBJ2-2; tentative D call: TRBD1 (6 bases). V lost 3 bases and J 0 bases, leaving 17 bases between the germline ends. The CDR3 extends over 18 amino acids. The V gene's germline CDR1 is KGHSH and CDR2 LQKENI. CDR3 sequence: CASSPTGTYDANTGELFF. Written as DNA, the CDR3 is TGTGCCAGCTCACCGACCGGGACATACGACGCGAACACCGGGGAGCTGTTTTTT.

V is TRBV27 and J is TRBJ1-4; D is uncertain. The CDR3 consists of 14 residues. The V gene's germline CDR1 is MNHEY and CDR2 SMNVEV (reference sequence). V was clipped by 2 bases and J by 1 base, with 5 bases between them. DNA of the CDR3: TGTGCCAGCAGTTTACGGAGAACTAATGAAAAACTGTTTTTT. As protein: CASSLRRTNEKLFF.

DNA for the CDR3: TGCAGCGTTGTGGAAGTGGAACTAAGAGAGACCCAGTACTTC. Its protein product is CSVVEVELRETQYF. The gene calls are TRBV29-1 and TRBJ2-5; D is ambiguous. CDR1 and CDR2 (germline): SQVTM, ANQGSEA. V lost 4 bases and J 4 bases, leaving 16 bases between the germline ends. This CDR3 has 14 amino acids.

This chain joins TRBV9 and TRBJ2-3; D is possibly TRBD1 or TRBD2 (5 bases each). Trimming removed 2 bases from V and 1 base from J, with 17 bases in between. The CDR3 spans 17 residues. CDR1 and CDR2 (germline): SGDLS, YYNGEE. CDR3 residues: CASSVLSSGLRTDTQYF. The CDR3 DNA sequence: TGTGCCAGCAGCGTTCTCTCATCGGGGCTTCGCACAGATACGCAGTATTTT.

The chain has TRBV11-2 and TRBJ2-1; D gene uncertain. CDR1 SGHAT and CDR2 FQNNGV come from the germline V gene. CDR3 size: 14 residues. The germline V and J ends were trimmed by 4 bases and 3 bases, with 10 bases remaining between them. This chain's CDR3 is CASSSRWIYNEQFF. CDR3 nucleotides: TGTGCCAGCAGCTCCCGGTGGATCTACAATGAGCAGTTCTTC.

This clone was detected only once. This chain links TRBV27 with TRBJ2-7; perhaps TRBD2 as D (7 bases). The CDR3 runs 16 residues. Trimming pared 3 bases from V and 5 bases from J, leaving 20 bases between. Germline CDR1 MNHEY, CDR2 SMNVEV (reference sequence). CDR3 sequence (DNA): TGTGCCAGCAGTTTTAAATTCTGGGCGGGGGCCCACGAGCAGTACTTC. It translates to CASSFKFWAGAHEQYF.

The chain links TRBV11-2 to TRBJ2-3; 7 nucleotides line up with TRBD1. The CDR3 has 14 residues. Germline trimming cut 4 bases from V and 1 base from J; bases unmatched to any gene: 2. Germline CDR1 SGHAT, CDR2 FQNNGV. CDR3 bases: TGTGCCAGCAGCTCCGACAGGGGCACAGATACGCAGTATTTT. Its translation: CASSSDRGTDTQYF.